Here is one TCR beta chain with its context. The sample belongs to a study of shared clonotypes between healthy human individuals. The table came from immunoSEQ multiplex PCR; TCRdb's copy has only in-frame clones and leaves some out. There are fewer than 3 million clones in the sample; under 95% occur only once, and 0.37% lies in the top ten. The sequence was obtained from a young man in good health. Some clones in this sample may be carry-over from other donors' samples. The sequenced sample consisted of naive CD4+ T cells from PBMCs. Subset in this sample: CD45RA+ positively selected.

CDR3 DNA sequence: TGTGCCAGCTCGGCGAGTACTAGCGACTACAATGAGCAGTTCTTC. Protein product: CASSASTSDYNEQFF. The chain employs TRBV18 and TRBJ2-1; 7 nucleotides align to TRBD2. Trimming cost V 6 bases and J 3 bases; bases outside gene matches: 8. Germline V gives CDR1 KGHSH, CDR2 LQKENI. This CDR3 is built from 15 residues. Combining the CDR3 with reference TRBV18 and TRBJ2-1 gives the whole variable domain NAGVMQNPRHLVRRRGQEARLRCSPMKGHSHVYWYRQLPEEGLKFMVYLQKENIIDESGMPKERFSAEFPKEGPSILRIQQVVRGDSAAYFCASSASTSDYNEQFFGPGTRLTVL.